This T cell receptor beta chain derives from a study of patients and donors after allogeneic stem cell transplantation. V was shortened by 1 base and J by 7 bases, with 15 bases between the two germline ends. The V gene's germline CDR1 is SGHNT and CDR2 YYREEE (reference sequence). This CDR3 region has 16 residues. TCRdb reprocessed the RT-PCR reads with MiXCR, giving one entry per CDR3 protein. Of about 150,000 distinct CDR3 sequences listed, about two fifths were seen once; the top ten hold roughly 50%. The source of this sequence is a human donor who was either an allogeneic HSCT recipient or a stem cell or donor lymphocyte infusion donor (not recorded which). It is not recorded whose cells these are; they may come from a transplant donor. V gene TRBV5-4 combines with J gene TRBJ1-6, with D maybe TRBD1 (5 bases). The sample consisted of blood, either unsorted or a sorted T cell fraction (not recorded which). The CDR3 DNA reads TGTGCCAGCAGCTTGTGGCTGAATGGGGACAATTCACCCCTCCACTTT. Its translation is CASSLWLNGDNSPLHF. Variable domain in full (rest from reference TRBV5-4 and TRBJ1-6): ETGVTQSPTHLIKTRGQQVTLRCSSQSGHNTVSWYQQALGQGPQFIFQYYREEENGRGNFPPRFSGLQFPNYSSELNVNALELDDSALYLCASSLWLNGDNSPLHFGNGTRLTVT.